Below, 18 T cell receptor beta chains from the same sample are listed, as sequenced in a study of cytomegalovirus exposure and HLA in healthy donors. PCR primers comprised 60 Vbeta and 13 Jbeta primers. Repertoires were generated with immunoSEQ multiplex PCR, while TCRdb's copy carries only in-frame clones and drops some. The sample includes 90,000 to 150,000 clones, roughly 80% of them seen just once. The sample comprised PBMCs. The receptors were sampled from a woman in her twenties or thirties in good health and CMV-seropositive.

V is TRBV5-5 and J is TRBJ1-5, with TRBD1 identical over 7 bases. The CDR3 extends over 15 amino acids. The germline gives CDR1 SGHKS, CDR2 YYEKEE (reference sequence). The V and J ends lost 4 bases and 6 bases, in that order; junction bases with no gene match: 10. CDR3 loop: CASSTGSGGIQPQHF. The CDR3 bases are TGTGCCAGCAGCACTGGGTCAGGGGGTATTCAGCCCCAGCATTTT.

The V and J genes are TRBV19 and TRBJ2-3; 11 bases agree with TRBD1. The length of the CDR3 is 15 residues. The V gene's germline CDR1 is LNHDA and CDR2 SQIVND (reference sequence). J was trimmed by 6 bases and V by 5 bases; bases with no gene match: 7. The CDR3 loop reads CASSGGQGVRDTQYF. CDR3 nucleotide sequence: TGTGCCAGTAGTGGGGGACAGGGGGTAAGGGATACGCAGTATTTT.

This sequence joins TRBV5-4 and TRBJ2-7; the D gene is possibly TRBD1 (6 bases). The CDR3 has 15 amino acids. V lost 0 bases and J 1 base, leaving 11 bases between the germline ends. Germline V gene data show CDR1 as SGHNT and CDR2 as YYREEE (reference sequence). CDR3 nucleotide sequence: TGTGCCAGCAGCTTGGGGCAGGGGCTTTCCTACGAGCAGTACTTC. Its protein is CASSLGQGLSYEQYF. Variable domain in full (rest from reference TRBV5-4 and TRBJ2-7): ETGVTQSPTHLIKTRGQQVTLRCSSQSGHNTVSWYQQALGQGPQFIFQYYREEENGRGNFPPRFSGLQFPNYSSELNVNALELDDSALYLCASSLGQGLSYEQYFGPGTRLTVT.

The chain combines TRBV4-1 with TRBJ2-5; 14 bases line up with TRBD2. CDR3 length: 18 amino acids. CDR1 MGHRA and CDR2 YSYEKL come from the germline V gene. J was trimmed by 0 bases and V by 0 bases; bases with no gene match: 3. CDR3 protein: CASSQERTSGGYQETQYF. Written as DNA, the CDR3 is TGCGCCAGCAGCCAAGAGCGGACTAGCGGGGGGTACCAAGAGACCCAGTACTTC.

The chain is built from TRBV18 and TRBJ2-7; TRBD1 agrees at 12 bases. Germline CDR1 is KGHSH and CDR2 is LQKENI. Trimming at V came to 2 bases and at J to 6 bases, leaving 5 bases not matched to a gene. The CDR3 covers 15 residues. The CDR3: CASSPVAGQGAEQYF. CDR3 coding DNA: TGTGCCAGCTCACCAGTGGCGGGACAGGGGGCCGAGCAGTACTTC.

The V gene is TRBV27, the J gene TRBJ2-3; D is undetermined. CDR3 length: 14 amino acids. Germline V gene lookup returns CDR1 MNHEY and CDR2 SMNVEV (reference sequence). Trimming took off 1 base at V and 2 bases at J, with 7 bases between the two ends. The CDR3 DNA follows: TGTGCCAGCAGTTTATTTGCGGCCACAGATACGCAGTATTTT. This encodes CASSLFAATDTQYF.

The CDR3 sequence: CASRERQGPNQPQHF. CDR3 DNA sequence: TGTGCCAGCAGGGAAAGACAGGGTCCGAATCAGCCCCAGCATTTT. The chain is built from TRBV6-5 and TRBJ1-5; 7 nucleotides match TRBD1. CDR1 MNHEY and CDR2 SVGAGI come from the germline V gene. This CDR3 is built from 15 residues. V lost 6 bases, J lost 4 bases, and 9 bases stayed unmatched.

The J gene is TRBJ1-3, the V gene TRBV5-8, with a possible D match to TRBD1 (5 bases). Germline CDR1 reads SGHTS; CDR2 reads YDEGEE. With 9 bases removed from V and 8 bases from J, the gap between germline ends came to 15 bases. The CDR3 totals 12 residues. The CDR3 DNA reads as TGTGCCACCTCCAGGGTCGGTCACACCATATATTTT. Encoded protein: CATSRVGHTIYF.

The chain combines TRBV30 with TRBJ2-6; 8 positions agree with TRBD2. CDR1 is GTSNPN and CDR2 is SVGIG in the germline V gene (reference sequence). With 1 base clipped from V and 2 bases from J, the junction kept 7 bases outside the gene matches. The CDR3 sequence is 17 residues long. Written as DNA, the CDR3 is TGTGCCTGGAGTGAACGGGGGGGCCCCCCTGGGGCCAACGTCCTGACTTTC. This gives the protein CAWSERGGPPGANVLTF. Together with reference TRBV30 and TRBJ2-6, the CDR3 gives the full variable domain: SQTIHQWPATLVQPVGSPLSLECTVEGTSNPNLYWYRQAAGRGLQLLFYSVGIGQISSEVPQNLSASRPQDRQFILSSKKLLLSDSGFYLCAWSERGGPPGANVLTFGAGSRLTVL.

This chain connects TRBV10-3 to TRBJ2-1, with a possible D match to TRBD2 (6 bases). With 8 bases removed from V and 10 bases from J, the gap between germline ends came to 21 bases. Germline V CDR1 and CDR2: ENHRY, SYGVKD. CDR3 length: 14 amino acids. The CDR3 reads CAIRDRGWGEEQFF. DNA for the CDR3: TGTGCCATCCGCGATCGTGGGTGGGGGGAAGAGCAGTTCTTC.

The chain has TRBV9 and TRBJ2-3, with D possibly TRBD2 on 5 matching bases. V lost 4 bases and J lost 2, with 20 bases in between. Per germline, CDR1 SGDLS and CDR2 YYNGEE. The CDR3 runs 17 residues. The CDR3 here is CASSTFGEIASTDTQYF. The CDR3, as DNA: TGTGCCAGCAGCACTTTTGGGGAGATAGCATCCACAGATACGCAGTATTTT.

J is TRBJ2-1 and V is TRBV2; D possibly corresponds to TRBD1 (5 bases). CDR1 SNHLY and CDR2 FYNNEI come from the germline V gene. This CDR3 has 13 residues. Trimming stripped 8 bases from V and 4 bases from J, with 12 bases between. The CDR3 region is CASCSDSYNEQFF. In nucleotides, the CDR3 is TGTGCCAGCTGTAGTGACAGTTACAATGAGCAGTTCTTC.

This clone was counted only a few times. The same CDR3 arises from other DNA sequences in this sample as well. The chain carries TRBV7-2 and TRBJ2-5, with D tentatively TRBD1 (5 bases). The CDR3 is 13 amino acids. Germline CDR1 reads SGHTA; CDR2 reads FQGNSA. Trimming removed 5 bases at V and 4 bases at J, with 11 bases between. Here the CDR3 reads CASSLRRGETQYF. Here the CDR3 DNA reads TGTGCCAGCAGCCTCCGTAGGGGAGAGACCCAGTACTTC.

The CDR3 reads CASSEGWTETQYF. Here the CDR3 DNA reads TGTGCCAGCAGTGAGGGGTGGACTGAGACCCAGTACTTC. The chain uses TRBV6-1 and TRBJ2-5, with D tentatively TRBD2 (5 bases). Between the trimmed V and J ends, which lost 3 bases and 5 bases, there was a span of 10 bases. Germline-derived CDR1 and CDR2 are MNHNS and SASEGT. The CDR3 runs to 13 residues.

The rearrangement uses TRBV5-4 and TRBJ1-2, with a possible D match to TRBD1 (6 bases). This CDR3 region has 15 residues. The germline gives CDR1 SGHNT, CDR2 YYREEE (reference sequence). V gave up 4 bases and J gave up 4 bases, with 17 bases separating them. CDR3 sequence reads: CASSRGDTSRYGYTF. Written as DNA, the CDR3 is TGTGCCAGCAGCCGGGGGGACACATCGCGCTATGGCTACACCTTC.

V gene TRBV13 combines with J gene TRBJ2-2; D may be TRBD2 (5 bases). V shed 1 base and J shed 6 bases, with 15 bases lying between them. Germline V gene sequence: CDR1 PRHDT, CDR2 FYEKMQ (reference sequence). There are 16 residues in the CDR3. CDR3 coding DNA: TGTGCCAGCAGCTTAGACCGGGCCGTCGGGGCCGGGGAGCTGTTTTTT. Protein product: CASSLDRAVGAGELFF. The full variable domain, its missing parts supplied by reference TRBV13 and TRBJ2-2, is AAGVIQSPRHLIKEKRETATLKCYPIPRHDTVYWYQQGPGQDPQFLISFYEKMQSDKGSIPDRFSAQQFSDYHSELNMSSLELGDSALYFCASSLDRAVGAGELFFGEGSRLTVL.

The chain has TRBV7-3 and TRBJ2-2; 7 bases are shared with TRBD1. Per germline, CDR1 SGHTA and CDR2 FQGTGA. This CDR3 has 15 amino acids. With V trimmed by 5 bases and J by 1 base, 4 bases remained unmatched. The CDR3 nucleotides read TGTGCCAGCAGCCCGGGACAGCTGAACACCGGGGAGCTGTTTTTT. Translated: CASSPGQLNTGELFF.

The chain employs TRBV6-5 and TRBJ2-3, with D possibly matching TRBD1 (6 bases). Trimming took off 0 bases at V and 10 bases at J, with 8 bases between the two ends. CDR3 length: 12 residues. Germline V gene data show CDR1 as MNHEY and CDR2 as SVGAGI. In DNA, the CDR3 is TGTGCCAGCAGTTACTCAGGGGGAGCGCAGTATTTT. It yields the protein CASSYSGGAQYF.